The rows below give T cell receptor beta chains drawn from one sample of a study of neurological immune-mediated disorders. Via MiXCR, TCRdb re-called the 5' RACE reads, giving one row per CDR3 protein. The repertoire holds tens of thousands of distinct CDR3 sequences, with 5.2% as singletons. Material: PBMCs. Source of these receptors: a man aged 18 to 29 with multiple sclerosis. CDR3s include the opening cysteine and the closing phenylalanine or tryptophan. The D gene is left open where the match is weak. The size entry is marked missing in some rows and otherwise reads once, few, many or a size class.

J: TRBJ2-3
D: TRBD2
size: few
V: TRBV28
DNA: TGTGCCAGCAGCAAGGGAGCGGGAGTGACAGATACGCAGTATTTT
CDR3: CASSKGAGVTDTQYF

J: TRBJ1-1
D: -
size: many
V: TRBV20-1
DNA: TGCAGTGCTAGAGAGGACATCAGGGTGGGCACTGAAGCTTTCTTT
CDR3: CSAREDIRVGTEAFF

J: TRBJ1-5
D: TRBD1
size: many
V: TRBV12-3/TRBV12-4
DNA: TGTGCCAGCAGTTTTGCGGGTAGGACAGGGAGTCAGCCCCAGCATTTT
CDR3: CASSFAGRTGSQPQHF

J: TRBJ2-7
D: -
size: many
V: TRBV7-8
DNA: TGTGCCAGCAGCCCCAGGCGCAGCGTCTACGAGCAGTACTTC
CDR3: CASSPRRSVYEQYF

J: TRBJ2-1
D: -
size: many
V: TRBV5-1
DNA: TGCGCCAGCAGCTTGGCCGCGTGGGGGGCCGACTACAATGAGCAGTTCTTC
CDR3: CASSLAAWGADYNEQFF

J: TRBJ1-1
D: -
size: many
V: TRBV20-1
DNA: TGCAGTGCTAGGACAGGGAACACTGAAGCTTTCTTT
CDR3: CSARTGNTEAFF

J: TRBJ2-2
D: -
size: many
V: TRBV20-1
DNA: TGCAGTGCTAGAGATCAGGCCGCGCCGGGGGAGCTGTTTTTT
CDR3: CSARDQAAPGELFF

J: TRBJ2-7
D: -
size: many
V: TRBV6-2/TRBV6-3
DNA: TGTGCCAGCAGTTTCGAGTGGCAGGGCTACGAGCAGTACTTC
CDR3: CASSFEWQGYEQYF

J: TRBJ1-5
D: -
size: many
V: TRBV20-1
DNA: TGCAGTGCTCTTACACTATTTCGGAGCAATCAGCCCCAGCATTTT
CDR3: CSALTLFRSNQPQHF

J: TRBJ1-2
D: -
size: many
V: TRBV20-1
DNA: TGCAGTGCTAGGGCCCAGGGAGGGGGATATGGCTACACCTTC
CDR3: CSARAQGGGYGYTF

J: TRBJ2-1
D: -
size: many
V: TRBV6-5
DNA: TGTGCCAGCACCCCAGGAGCTACTAGCATGGATGAGCAGTTCTTC
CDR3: CASTPGATSMDEQFF

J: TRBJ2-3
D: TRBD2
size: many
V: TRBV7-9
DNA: TGTGCCAGCAGCTTAGTTGCTAGCGGGAGGGCAGATACGCAGTATTTT
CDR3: CASSLVASGRADTQYF

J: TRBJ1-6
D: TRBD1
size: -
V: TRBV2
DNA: TGTGCCAGCAGGGGGACAGGGGGCATCTCATATAATTCACCCCTCCACTTT
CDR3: CASRGTGGISYNSPLHF

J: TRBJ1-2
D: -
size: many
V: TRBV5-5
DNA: TGTGCCAGCAGCGTTCTTGACAGAAACTATGGCTACACCTTC
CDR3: CASSVLDRNYGYTF

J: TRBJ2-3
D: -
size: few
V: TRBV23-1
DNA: TGCGCCAGCAGTCAATCGTGGGGGGTTAAGGGCACAGATACGCAGTATTTT
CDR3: CASSQSWGVKGTDTQYF

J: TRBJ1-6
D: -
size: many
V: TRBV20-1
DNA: TGCAGCTTAGAAGGGGGAAATCCCCTCCACTTT
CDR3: CSLEGGNPLHF

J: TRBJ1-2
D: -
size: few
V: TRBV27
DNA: TGTGCCAGCAGTTTGAAGGGCTATGGCTACACCTTC
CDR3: CASSLKGYGYTF

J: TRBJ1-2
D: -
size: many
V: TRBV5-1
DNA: TGCGCCAGCAGCCTCCAGGGTGATGATGGCTACACCTTC
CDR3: CASSLQGDDGYTF

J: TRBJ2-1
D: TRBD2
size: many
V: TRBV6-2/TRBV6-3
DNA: TGTGCCAGCAGTTACTCCGGGACTAGCGGGGGAGGCGAGCAGTTCTTC
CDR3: CASSYSGTSGGGEQFF

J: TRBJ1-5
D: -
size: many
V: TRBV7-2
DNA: TGTGCCAGCAGCTTAGAGACAGATCAGCCCCAGCATTTT
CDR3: CASSLETDQPQHF

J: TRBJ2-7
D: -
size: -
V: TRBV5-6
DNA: TGTGCCAGCAGCGGGGCGGACAGTGTGGACTACGAGCAGTACTTC
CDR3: CASSGADSVDYEQYF

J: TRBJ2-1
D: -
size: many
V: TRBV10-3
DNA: TGTGCCATCAGTGTAAGTGGGGGCGGATCCTACAATGAGCAGTTCTTC
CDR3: CAISVSGGGSYNEQFF

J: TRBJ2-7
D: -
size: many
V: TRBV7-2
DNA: TGTGCCAGCAGCTCAAACAGGGCCTCCTACGAGCAGTACTTC
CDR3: CASSSNRASYEQYF

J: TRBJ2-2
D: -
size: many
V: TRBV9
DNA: TGTGCCAGCAGCTGGGGTACGGAGGCCCCCGGCGGGGAGCTGTTTTTT
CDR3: CASSWGTEAPGGELFF

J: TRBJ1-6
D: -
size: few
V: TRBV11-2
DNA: TGTGCCAGCAGCTTAGGGTCGTATAATTCACCCCTCAACTTT
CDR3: CASSLGSYNSPLNF

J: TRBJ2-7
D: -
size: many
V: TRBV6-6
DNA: TGTGCCAGCAGTCACGTGGCGGTGAAGGGACCTTATTCCCACGAGCAGTACTTC
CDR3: CASSHVAVKGPYSHEQYF

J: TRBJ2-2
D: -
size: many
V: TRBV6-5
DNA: TGTGCCAGCAGTTACTCGACTGTGCGGGAGCTGTTTTTT
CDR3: CASSYSTVRELFF

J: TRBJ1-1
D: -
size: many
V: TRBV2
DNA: TGTGCCAGCAGGCTACAAGACAGTACGAACACTGAAGCTTTCTTT
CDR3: CASRLQDSTNTEAFF

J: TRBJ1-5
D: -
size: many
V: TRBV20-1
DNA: TGCAGTGCTAGTAGTATGGCCAATCAGCCCCAGCATTTT
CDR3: CSASSMANQPQHF

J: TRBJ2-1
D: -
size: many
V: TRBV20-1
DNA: TGCAGTGCTCTCAGGGATGAGCAGTTCTTC
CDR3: CSALRDEQFF

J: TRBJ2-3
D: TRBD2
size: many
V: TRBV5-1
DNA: TGCGCCAGCAGCTTGCGGAGCGGGGGGTCAGATACGCAGTATTTT
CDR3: CASSLRSGGSDTQYF

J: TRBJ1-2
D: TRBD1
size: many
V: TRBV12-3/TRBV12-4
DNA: TGTGCCAGCAGTTTTGGCGGGACAGCGGACTCCTATGGCTACACCTTC
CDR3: CASSFGGTADSYGYTF

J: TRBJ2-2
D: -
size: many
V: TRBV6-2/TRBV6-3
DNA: TGTGCCAGCCGTGTGATGAACACCGGGGAGCTGTTTTTT
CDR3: CASRVMNTGELFF

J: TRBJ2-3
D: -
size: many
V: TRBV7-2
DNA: TGTGCCAGCAGCCAATTCACAGATACGCAGTATTTT
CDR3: CASSQFTDTQYF

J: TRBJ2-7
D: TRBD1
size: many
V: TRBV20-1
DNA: TGCAGTGCTAGCCCGCCAGGGGGATCCTACGAGCAGTACTTC
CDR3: CSASPPGGSYEQYF

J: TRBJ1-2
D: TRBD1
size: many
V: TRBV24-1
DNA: TGTGCCACCAGCAGCAACAGGGGCGAAAACTATGGCTACACCTTC
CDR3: CATSSNRGENYGYTF

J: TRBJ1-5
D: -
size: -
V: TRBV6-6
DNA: TGTGCCAGCGGCGGGTTCGAGGAGAGCAATCAGCCCCAGAATTTT
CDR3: CASGGFEESNQPQNF

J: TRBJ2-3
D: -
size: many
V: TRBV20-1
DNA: TGCAGTGCTATAGTAGGGGGGGCCACAGATACGCAGTATTTT
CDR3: CSAIVGGATDTQYF

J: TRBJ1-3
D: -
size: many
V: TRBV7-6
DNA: TGTGCCAGCAGCTTGCGGCGGATTAGCTCTGGAAACACCATATATTTT
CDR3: CASSLRRISSGNTIYF

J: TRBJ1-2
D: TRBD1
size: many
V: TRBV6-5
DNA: TGTGCCAGCAGTGGACAGGGGGCTAACTATGGCTACACCTTC
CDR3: CASSGQGANYGYTF

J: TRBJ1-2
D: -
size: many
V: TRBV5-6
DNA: TGTGCCAGCAGCTTCACGGACGGGAACTATGGCTACACCTTC
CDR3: CASSFTDGNYGYTF